The 18 T cell receptor beta chains in this list originate from one sample, sequenced in a study of shared clonotypes between healthy human individuals. As defined, naive CD8 cells were CD45RO-negative and positively selected for CCR7, with terminally differentiated effector memory CD45RA+ cells excluded. Measured with immunoSEQ multiplex PCR; TCRdb has only the in-frame clones, and not every one. The repertoire includes roughly 2,000,000 clones, 93% of them detected once, and roughly 1.7% sits in the top ten. The sequenced material came from naive CD8+ T cells from PBMCs. These receptors were obtained from a man between 18 and 29 years old in good health. Some clones in this sample may be carry-over from other donors' samples.

This clone was seen only a few times. V gene TRBV7-9 combines with J gene TRBJ1-2; D is unresolved. The germline gives CDR1 SEHNR, CDR2 FQNEAQ (reference sequence). The V and J ends lost 4 bases and 2 bases respectively, with 11 bases between them. The CDR3 consists of 14 residues. The CDR3, as DNA: TGTGCCAGCAGCTCAGGACGGACGAACTATGGCTACACCTTC. It encodes CASSSGRTNYGYTF. The full variable domain, with the rest looked up from reference TRBV7-9 and TRBJ1-2, is DTGVSQNPRHKITKRGQNVTFRCDPISEHNRLYWYRQTLGQGPEFLTYFQNEAQLEKSRLLSDRFSAERPKGSFSTLEIQRTEQGDSAMYLCASSSGRTNYGYTFGSGTRLTVV.

The gene calls are TRBV6-6 and TRBJ1-5, with D hard to call. The CDR3 length is 15 residues. Germline assignment: CDR1 MNHNY and CDR2 SVGAGI (reference sequence). The V end was cut by 2 bases, the J end by 4 bases, with 12 bases between. The chain's CDR3 is CASSYAAAENQPQHF. The CDR3 bases are TGTGCCAGCAGTTACGCCGCGGCAGAGAATCAGCCCCAGCATTTT.

The chain combines TRBV19 with TRBJ2-1; 7 positions match TRBD2. Trimming removed 1 base from V and 7 bases from J; junction bases left unmatched: 10. Germline V lookup: CDR1 LNHDA, CDR2 SQIVND (reference sequence). The CDR3 totals 16 residues. The CDR3 loop is CASSIGFGGSPNEQFF. The CDR3 DNA is TGTGCCAGTAGTATAGGATTCGGCGGGAGTCCGAATGAGCAGTTCTTC.

The gene calls are TRBV2 and TRBJ2-2; D is unclear. CDR1 is SNHLY, CDR2 FYNNEI, per germline. V shed 3 bases and J shed 2 bases, with 10 bases lying between them. CDR3 length equals 15 residues. In DNA form, the CDR3 reads TGTGCCAGCAGTGATTCGCGGCTAAACACCGGGGAGCTGTTTTTT. Translating it yields CASSDSRLNTGELFF. Full variable domain (missing parts from reference TRBV2 and TRBJ2-2): EPEVTQTPSHQVTQMGQEVILRCVPISNHLYFYWYRQILGQKVEFLVSFYNNEISEKSEIFDDQFSVERPDGSNFTLKIRSTKLEDSAMYFCASSDSRLNTGELFFGEGSRLTVL.

This sequence joins TRBV5-4 and TRBJ2-2, with D unclear. CDR3 size: 11 residues. The germline CDR1 and CDR2 sequences are SGHNT and YYREEE (reference sequence). Trimming removed 2 bases at V and 7 bases at J, with 3 bases between. CDR3 DNA: TGTGCCAGCAGCTTTATCGGGGAGCTGTTTTTT. It is translated as CASSFIGELFF.

This clone was seen a single time. The genes are TRBV9 and TRBJ2-3, with 13 bases that match TRBD2. Germline values: CDR1 SGDLS, CDR2 YYNGEE. V was pared by 2 bases and J by 4 bases, with 4 bases of the junction left unmatched. The CDR3 has 16 residues. The CDR3 region has the DNA TGTGCCAGCAGCGTGAGGACTAGCGGGAGTCCAGATACGCAGTATTTT. This translates into CASSVRTSGSPDTQYF.

In its sample, this clone was seen once. The chain recombines TRBV7-6 with TRBJ2-1; 11 bases fit TRBD2. CDR1 is SGHVS, CDR2 FNYEAQ, per germline. There are 16 residues in the CDR3. Losses at the gene ends were 6 bases for V and 4 bases for J; bases not matched to a gene: 8. CDR3 DNA sequence: TGTGCCAGCAGTTTTGGGACTAGCGGAATTTACAATGAGCAGTTCTTC. Translation gives CASSFGTSGIYNEQFF.

This chain uses TRBV30 with TRBJ2-3; 9 nucleotides match TRBD1. The junction had 9 bases not matched to a gene; V was cut back by 2 bases and J by 6 bases. CDR1 is GTSNPN and CDR2 is SVGIG in the germline V gene (reference sequence). The CDR3 is 15 amino acids. The CDR3 DNA is TGTGCCTGGAGTCCCGGGACAGGGTTTTTGGATACGCAGTATTTT. This sequence encodes CAWSPGTGFLDTQYF. Full variable domain (rest looked up from reference TRBV30 and TRBJ2-3): SQTIHQWPATLVQPVGSPLSLECTVEGTSNPNLYWYRQAAGRGLQLLFYSVGIGQISSEVPQNLSASRPQDRQFILSSKKLLLSDSGFYLCAWSPGTGFLDTQYFGPGTRLTVL.

The rearrangement links TRBV11-2 to TRBJ2-7; D not certain. Germline CDR1 is SGHAT and CDR2 is FQNNGV. This CDR3 is 13 amino acids long. The V and J ends lost 3 bases and 6 bases respectively, with 12 bases between them. The CDR3 reads CASSFSVAFEQYF. DNA of the CDR3: TGTGCCAGCAGCTTTTCAGTTGCTTTCGAGCAGTACTTC.

The chain employs TRBV12-5 and TRBJ1-1, with D possibly TRBD1 on 6 matching bases. CDR1 is LGHNT, CDR2 FRNRAP, per germline. The CDR3 has 15 amino acids. With 1 base removed from V and 0 bases from J, the gap between germline ends came to 9 bases. The CDR3 loop reads CASGLGRDMNTEAFF. The CDR3 DNA reads as TGTGCTAGTGGTTTGGGCCGGGACATGAACACTGAAGCTTTCTTT.

The chain has TRBV6-5 and TRBJ2-7; 7 bases agree with TRBD2. Trimming took 2 bases from V and 4 from J; bases not matched to a gene: 11. Per germline, CDR1 MNHEY and CDR2 SVGAGI. The CDR3 runs 16 residues. The CDR3 bases are TGTGCCAGCAGTTACCCGGGGAGGGTCGGTGAGTACGAGCAGTACTTC. Protein sequence: CASSYPGRVGEYEQYF.

As for this clone: This CDR3 is also generated by other DNA sequences in the sample. The chain employs TRBV27 and TRBJ2-7; D uncertain. CDR1 is MNHEY, CDR2 SMNVEV, per germline (reference sequence). V shed 5 bases and J shed 2 bases, with 10 bases lying between them. This CDR3 comprises 13 residues. CDR3 bases: TGTGCCAGCAGTCACTCTAAGACCTACGAGCAGTACTTC. As protein: CASSHSKTYEQYF.

This chain uses TRBV13 with TRBJ2-7; D is possibly TRBD1 (6 bases). Per the germline V gene, CDR1 is PRHDT and CDR2 is FYEKMQ (reference sequence). The CDR3 contains 14 residues. The ends were cut back, 4 bases at V and 0 bases at J, with 10 bases in the middle. CDR3 DNA sequence: TGTGCCAGCAGCTCGACAGGAGACTCCTACGAGCAGTACTTC. It codes for CASSSTGDSYEQYF.

The chain is built from TRBV27 and TRBJ2-1; tentative D call: TRBD2 (6 bases). The CDR3 length is 16 residues. V lost 6 bases, J lost 2 bases, and 17 bases lay in between. Germline V gene sequence: CDR1 MNHEY, CDR2 SMNVEV (reference sequence). CDR3 amino acids: CASSPFGSSPYNEQFF. The CDR3 DNA reads as TGTGCCAGCAGCCCCTTCGGGAGTTCCCCCTACAATGAGCAGTTCTTC.

The chain couples TRBV6-6 to TRBJ2-1; D unclear. CDR1 and CDR2 from the germline V gene are MNHNY and SVGAGI (reference sequence). CDR3 length: 12 amino acids. The V gene lost 4 bases and the J gene lost 9 bases, with 10 bases spanning the gap. The CDR3 nucleotides are TGTGCCAGCAGTTCCTCGCTTAGTGAGCAGTTCTTC. It translates to CASSSSLSEQFF.

Only one count was recorded for this clone. The chain links TRBV27 to TRBJ2-3; no firm D call. Germline V lookup: CDR1 MNHEY, CDR2 SMNVEV (reference sequence). The ends were cut back, 4 bases at V and 2 bases at J, with 13 bases in the middle. There are 15 residues in the CDR3. This chain's CDR3 is CASSWSAAPTDTQYF. The CDR3 coding sequence is TGTGCCAGCAGTTGGTCAGCCGCGCCCACAGATACGCAGTATTTT.

In its sample, this clone was seen once. The CDR3 region is CASSLKTGIEKLFF. The DNA of the CDR3 is TGTGCCAGCAGCTTAAAAACGGGAATCGAAAAACTGTTTTTT. The chain has TRBV7-9 and TRBJ1-4; D gene uncertain. CDR1 and CDR2 (germline): SEHNR, FQNEAQ (reference sequence). The CDR3 is 14 residues long. Trimming removed 2 bases at V and 8 bases at J, with 12 bases between.

V and J are TRBV9 and TRBJ2-7, with unresolved D. This CDR3 comprises 14 residues. Trimming took off 0 bases at V and 4 bases at J, with 11 bases between the two ends. Germline V gives CDR1 SGDLS, CDR2 YYNGEE. This CDR3 is CASSVEISPYEQYF. The CDR3 bases are TGTGCCAGCAGCGTAGAGATTAGTCCGTACGAGCAGTACTTC.